The T cell receptor (beta chain) under discussion was sequenced for a study of CD8 T cells in ankylosing spondylitis. Study-level results: Matched ankylosing spondylitis synovial fluid reportedly contained a significantly enriched population of disease-linked clones. CD8+ by phenotype, disease-linked clones were relatively rare in peripheral blood. Typical of ankylosing spondylitis blood, it appeared, was a TCR beta motif of fewer than 10 highly homologous variants.

This clonotype has a handful of counts. The antigen is not known. The V end was cut by 4 bases, the J end by 3 bases, with 18 bases between. From germline, CDR1 is ENHRY and CDR2 SYGVKD. The CDR3 sequence is 16 residues long. Researchers built TCR beta libraries using quantitative 5'-RACE with molecular barcodes. TCRdb reprocessed the 5' RACE reads with MiXCR, giving one entry per CDR3 protein. The profile covers 750,000 to 850,000 distinct CDR3 sequences, with about 12% appearing a single time and about 0.5% taken by the ten largest. The sequence came from a male donor with ankylosing spondylitis. The chain employs TRBV10-3 and TRBJ1-1; maybe TRBD1 (5 bases). The sequencing input was blood, either unsorted or a sorted T cell fraction (not recorded which). The CDR3 region has the DNA TGTGCCATCAGTGCGGAGCCCCCAGGGAGGGACACTGAAGCTTTCTTT. This gives the protein CAISAEPPGRDTEAFF.